This is a list of T cell receptor beta chains from one sample in a study of response to subunit inactivated influenza vaccine. TCRdb processed the RT-PCR reads anew with MiXCR; each CDR3 protein has one entry. The data contain about 700,000 distinct CDR3 sequences, 15% to 19% of them singletons. Sequencing used PBMCs from blood, obtained about 11 days after vaccination. These receptors came from a man aged 45-65 years who received an inactivated influenza vaccine. CDR3s include the opening cysteine and the closing phenylalanine or tryptophan. The order of the fields is J gene, clone size, D gene, V gene, CDR3 protein, CDR3 DNA. The D gene is left open where the match is weak. Only some rows state a clone size, as once, few, many or a class for expanded clones.

J gene: TRBJ2-4; clone size: -; D gene: -; V gene: TRBV15; CDR3 protein: CATSRSWGEAKNIQYF; CDR3 DNA: TGTGCCACCAGCAGATCTTGGGGGGAAGCCAAAAACATTCAGTACTTC
J gene: TRBJ2-1; clone size: few; D gene: -; V gene: TRBV5-1; CDR3 protein: CASSLGARRDGEQFF; CDR3 DNA: TGCGCCAGCAGCTTGGGGGCTAGGCGGGATGGTGAGCAGTTCTTC
J gene: TRBJ2-1; clone size: -; D gene: TRBD1; V gene: TRBV29-1; CDR3 protein: CSVNNRDRAYNEQFF; CDR3 DNA: TGCAGCGTGAACAACCGGGACAGGGCTTACAATGAGCAGTTCTTC
J gene: TRBJ2-2; clone size: many; D gene: -; V gene: TRBV11-2; CDR3 protein: CASSLGGRTGELFF; CDR3 DNA: TGTGCCAGCAGCTTAGGGGGGCGAACCGGGGAGCTGTTTTTT
J gene: TRBJ2-5; clone size: -; D gene: TRBD2; V gene: TRBV3-1; CDR3 protein: CASSRHYIRLARQETQYF; CDR3 DNA: TGTGCCAGCAGCCGCCATTATATCAGACTAGCCAGACAAGAGACCCAGTACTTC
J gene: TRBJ2-3; clone size: many; D gene: TRBD2; V gene: TRBV20-1; CDR3 protein: CSAGTSGYSSTDTQYF; CDR3 DNA: TGCAGTGCGGGGACTAGCGGGTACTCTAGCACAGATACGCAGTATTTT
J gene: TRBJ2-1; clone size: few; D gene: TRBD2; V gene: TRBV28; CDR3 protein: CASSPPGLGPNEQFF; CDR3 DNA: TGTGCCAGCAGTCCACCAGGACTAGGGCCCAATGAGCAGTTCTTC
J gene: TRBJ1-6; clone size: few; D gene: -; V gene: TRBV5-1; CDR3 protein: CASSITGFYNSPLHF; CDR3 DNA: TGCGCCAGCAGCATAACAGGGTTCTATAATTCACCCCTCCACTTT
J gene: TRBJ2-3; clone size: few; D gene: -; V gene: TRBV7-2; CDR3 protein: CASSWGGGANTQYF; CDR3 DNA: TGTGCCAGCAGCTGGGGAGGGGGGGCTAATACGCAGTATTTT
J gene: TRBJ2-1; clone size: many; D gene: TRBD1; V gene: TRBV5-1; CDR3 protein: CASSLNAGGSYNEQFF; CDR3 DNA: TGCGCCAGCAGCTTGAATGCAGGGGGCTCCTACAATGAGCAGTTCTTC
J gene: TRBJ2-5; clone size: few; D gene: -; V gene: TRBV20-1; CDR3 protein: CSASTRVQETQYF; CDR3 DNA: TGCAGTGCTAGCACGCGGGTTCAAGAGACCCAGTACTTC
J gene: TRBJ2-2; clone size: few; D gene: TRBD1; V gene: TRBV29-1; CDR3 protein: CSVLLTGVTGELFF; CDR3 DNA: TGCAGCGTTTTGTTGACAGGGGTCACCGGGGAGCTGTTTTTT
J gene: TRBJ2-1; clone size: -; D gene: -; V gene: TRBV15; CDR3 protein: CATSRDIYEQFF; CDR3 DNA: TGTGCCACCAGCAGAGATATTTATGAGCAGTTCTTC
J gene: TRBJ2-2; clone size: -; D gene: TRBD1; V gene: TRBV24-1; CDR3 protein: CATSDRDRGFTGELFF; CDR3 DNA: TGTGCCACCAGTGACCGTGACAGGGGATTTACCGGGGAGCTGTTTTTT
J gene: TRBJ2-5; clone size: -; D gene: -; V gene: TRBV4-2; CDR3 protein: CASSQELGETQYF; CDR3 DNA: TGTGCCAGCAGCCAAGAGCTGGGCGAGACCCAGTACTTC
J gene: TRBJ1-5; clone size: few; D gene: -; V gene: TRBV10-3; CDR3 protein: CAISQGRGSQPQHF; CDR3 DNA: TGTGCCATCAGCCAAGGAAGGGGTTCTCAGCCCCAGCATTTT
J gene: TRBJ2-7; clone size: few; D gene: TRBD1; V gene: TRBV5-5; CDR3 protein: CASSFGTVSTYEQYF; CDR3 DNA: TGTGCCAGCAGCTTCGGGACAGTAAGTACCTACGAGCAGTACTTC